These 5 T cell receptor beta chains were sequenced from one sample in a study of blood T cells in healthy people across ages. With a J-beta primer mix and a sample-barcoded 5' primer, a second PCR ran about 6 to 11 cycles. TCRdb independently ran MiXCR on the 5' RACE reads; one entry per CDR3 protein. The repertoire holds 1.5 million to 2 million distinct CDR3 sequences, about two fifths seen once, with roughly 23% in the top ten. The sample comprised blood. These receptor sequences come from a human donor in good health.

This chain links TRBV5-1 with TRBJ2-7, with D possibly called TRBD1 or TRBD2 (6 bases each). Trimming took off 4 bases at V and 0 bases at J, with 14 bases between the two ends. The CDR3 loop spans 15 amino acids. Germline lookup yields CDR1 SGHRS and CDR2 YFSETQ. This CDR3 is CASSLGGTFSYEQYF. The CDR3 DNA sequence: TGCGCCAGCAGCCTTGGGGGGACATTCTCCTACGAGCAGTACTTC.

The count of this clonotype is one. This chain joins TRBV6-5 and TRBJ1-1; tentatively, D is TRBD1 (5 bases). In germline, CDR1 is MNHEY, CDR2 SVGAGI. The V end was cut by 0 bases, the J end by 8 bases, with 16 bases between. CDR3 length: 15 residues. In DNA form, the CDR3 reads TGTGCCAGCAGTTACTCATACTTGGGGGAGTTGGAAGCTTTCTTT. It specifies CASSYSYLGELEAFF.

The chain links TRBV24-1 to TRBJ2-1; D is possibly TRBD1 or TRBD2 (5 bases each). Germline V gives CDR1 KGHDR, CDR2 SFDVKD. The CDR3 length is 14 residues. V dropped 9 bases and J dropped 7 bases, with 18 bases sitting between them. The CDR3 protein is CATGGSVGGNEQFF. The DNA of the CDR3 is TGTGCCACCGGGGGATCGGTGGGTGGTAATGAGCAGTTCTTC.

This chain links TRBV20-1 with TRBJ2-1; no clear D gene. Between the trimmed V and J ends, which lost 5 bases and 8 bases, there was a span of 13 bases. CDR1 and CDR2 (germline): DFQATT, SNEGSKA (reference sequence). The CDR3 has 12 residues. The DNA for the CDR3 is TGCAGTGCTTCACTGGGAAGGGATGAGCAGTTCTTC. It translates to CSASLGRDEQFF.

This clonotype occurred a few times. The chain is built from TRBV29-1 and TRBJ1-2, with D hard to call. V was pared by 5 bases and J by 12 bases, with 13 bases between. The CDR3 has 10 amino acids. Germline CDR1 SQVTM, CDR2 ANQGSEA. DNA for the CDR3: TGCAGCGTTTTCGAGGGAGGCCACACCTTC. As protein: CSVFEGGHTF. The complete variable domain, with remaining parts taken from reference TRBV29-1 and TRBJ1-2, reads SAVISQKPSRDICQRGTSLTIQCQVDSQVTMMFWYRQQPGQSLTLIATANQGSEATYESGFVIDKFPISRPNLTFSTLTVSNMSPEDSSIYLCSVFEGGHTFGSGTRLTVV.